This is a list of T cell receptor beta chains from one sample in a study of T cells after yellow fever vaccination. TCRdb recomputed calls from the 5' RACE reads with MiXCR, one row per CDR3 protein. The table shows about 320,000 distinct CDR3 sequences, with around 6.8% occurring only once. The sequencing here drew on PBMCs, taken approximately 40 days after the first yellow fever vaccination. These receptors all stem from a man aged 18 to 29 who received the YFV17D yellow fever vaccine. The CDR3 runs from the conserved cysteine through the conserved F or W. The order of the fields is clone size, D gene, V gene, J gene, CDR3 protein, CDR3 DNA. D genes are given only for firm matches. The size field is filled for only some rows; it gives once, few, many or a size class.

>few|TRBD1|TRBV6-4|TRBJ1-2
CASSSDRAGEGYTF
TGTGCCAGCAGCTCGGACAGGGCGGGGGAAGGCTACACCTTC
>-|-|TRBV6-5|TRBJ1-1
CASSYTGHLNTEAFF
TGTGCCAGCAGTTACACAGGACACCTGAACACTGAAGCTTTCTTT
>many|-|TRBV29-1|TRBJ1-1
CSVGQNEAFF
TGCAGCGTTGGACAGAATGAAGCTTTCTTT
>many|TRBD2|TRBV25-1|TRBJ2-3
CASGTSGGATDTQYF
TGTGCCAGCGGTACAAGCGGGGGGGCCACAGATACGCAGTATTTT
>-|-|TRBV12-3/TRBV12-4|TRBJ1-5
CASGSVGNQPQHF
TGTGCCAGTGGATCGGTGGGCAATCAGCCCCAGCATTTT
>few|-|TRBV5-1|TRBJ2-1
CASSLALPMVFDEQFF
TGCGCCAGCAGCTTGGCCTTACCTATGGTTTTCGATGAGCAGTTCTTC
>many|-|TRBV20-1|TRBJ2-1
CSPIKGNEQFF
TGCAGTCCTATAAAGGGGAATGAGCAGTTCTTC
>few|-|TRBV20-1|TRBJ2-3
CSAPEKADTQYF
TGCAGTGCTCCCGAAAAGGCAGATACGCAGTATTTT
>few|-|TRBV20-1|TRBJ2-7
CSARDRESSYEQYF
TGCAGTGCGAGGGATAGGGAGAGCTCCTACGAGCAGTACTTC
>many|TRBD2|TRBV20-1|TRBJ2-1
CSAATGGSGRYNEQFF
TGCAGTGCTGCCACCGGGGGTAGCGGGAGATACAATGAGCAGTTCTTC
>-|-|TRBV19|TRBJ1-5
CASSLQTAANPPQHF
TGTGCCAGTAGTCTACAGACTGCCGCCAATCCGCCCCAGCATTTT
>few|TRBD2|TRBV24-1|TRBJ2-1
CATSEITGGYNEQFF
TGTGCCACCAGTGAAATCACGGGGGGGTACAATGAGCAGTTCTTC
>many|-|TRBV6-1|TRBJ2-5
CASSGRSRGNQETQYF
TGTGCCAGCAGCGGGCGGTCTAGGGGGAACCAAGAGACCCAGTACTTC
>few|TRBD1|TRBV15|TRBJ1-1
CATREDRGTNTEAFF
TGTGCCACCAGGGAGGACAGGGGGACGAACACTGAAGCTTTCTTT
>-|-|TRBV4-1|TRBJ1-3
CASSQDWQLDSGNTIYF
TGCGCCAGCAGCCAAGATTGGCAGCTGGACTCTGGAAACACCATATATTTT